These 10 T cell receptor beta chains were sequenced from one sample in a study of blood T cell repertoires in COVID-19. The repertoire was sequenced with immunoSEQ multiplex PCR; TCRdb's copy has only in-frame clones and lacks some. This repertoire shows about 180,000 clones, more than 65% found once; its top ten account for 8.1%. Material: peripheral blood. The receptors originated from a woman aged 60-70 years with COVID-19, enrolled during active disease.

This chain connects TRBV28 to TRBJ2-5, with 13 bases aligning to TRBD2. The CDR3 contains 20 residues. The ends lost 4 bases at V and 5 bases at J; junction bases unmatched: 19. Germline CDR1 reads MDHEN; CDR2 reads SYDVKM. CDR3 nucleotides: TGTGCCAGCAGTTCCCAGGGACTAGCGGGACCCCGCCCCGGGCGGGAGACCCAGTACTTC. This codes for CASSSQGLAGPRPGRETQYF.

The CDR3 DNA reads as TGTGCCACCAGTGATGGGACTAGCGGGAAGTACGAGCAGTACTTC. It is translated as CATSDGTSGKYEQYF. V usage is TRBV24-1 and J usage is TRBJ2-7; TRBD2 matches 13 bases. Trimming cost V 3 bases and J 4 bases; bases outside gene matches: 2. Germline CDR1 and CDR2: KGHDR and SFDVKD. The CDR3 consists of 15 residues.

V is TRBV6-8 and J is TRBJ2-7; TRBD2 is a possible D gene (6 bases). Germline V gives CDR1 MNHGY, CDR2 SAAAGT. This CDR3 has 13 amino acids. V lost 4 bases to trimming and J lost 6 bases, with 13 bases between them. CDR3 in DNA: TGTGCCAGCAGTTTGACGGGAGACGGCGAGCAGTACTTC. This gives the protein CASSLTGDGEQYF.

This clone was seen more than once but under ten times. In nucleotides, the CDR3 is TGTGCTAGTGGTTTGGCCCATACAGGGTATCGGGCCTCCTACGAGCAGTACGTC. The encoded protein is CASGLAHTGYRASYEQYV. The gene calls are TRBV12-5 and TRBJ2-7, with D possibly TRBD1 on 6 matching bases. Germline CDR1 is LGHNT and CDR2 is FRNRAP. V was clipped by 1 base and J by 0 bases, with 19 bases between them. This CDR3 region has 18 residues.

The V and J genes are TRBV10-3 and TRBJ2-2; unclear D gene. The germline V gene encodes CDR1 ENHRY and CDR2 SYGVKD. Trimming cost V 8 bases and J 1 base, with 2 bases left between them. The CDR3 sequence is 11 residues long. The DNA of the CDR3 is TGTGCCATCCGGAACACCGGGGAGCTGTTTTTT. Translating it yields CAIRNTGELFF.

This chain joins TRBV2 and TRBJ2-7, with 7 nucleotides matching TRBD1. With 6 bases clipped from V and 4 bases from J, the junction kept 9 bases outside the gene matches. Germline CDR1 SNHLY, CDR2 FYNNEI. CDR3 size: 14 residues. The CDR3 DNA is TGTGCCAGCAGAGAGCCGGGACAGAGGTACGAGCAGTACTTC. It specifies CASREPGQRYEQYF.

The chain combines TRBV5-6 with TRBJ2-1, with a tentative D call TRBD2 (5 bases). Germline V lookup: CDR1 SGHDT, CDR2 YYEEEE. The CDR3 extends over 11 amino acids. The germline V and J ends were trimmed by 1 base and 10 bases, with 6 bases remaining between them. The chain's CDR3 is CASSLSSEQFF. The CDR3 DNA reads as TGTGCCAGCAGCTTGTCTAGCGAGCAGTTCTTC.

The chain employs TRBV19 and TRBJ1-2, with a tentative D call TRBD1 (5 bases). Germline values: CDR1 LNHDA, CDR2 SQIVND (reference sequence). This CDR3 is 16 amino acids long. Trimming took 5 bases from V and 4 from J, leaving 20 bases between them. The CDR3 DNA sequence: TGTGCCAGTAGTGCCCGGAGATCTACAGACAGCTATGGCTACACCTTC. It is translated as CASSARRSTDSYGYTF.

The V and J genes are TRBV5-6 and TRBJ2-6, with 7 bases identical to TRBD1. Germline trimming cut 2 bases from V and 0 bases from J; bases unmatched to any gene: 8. Germline V gene sequence: CDR1 SGHDT, CDR2 YYEEEE. The CDR3 has 18 residues. CDR3 amino acids: CASSFPDRVPSGANVLTF. The CDR3 coding sequence is TGTGCCAGCAGCTTTCCCGACAGGGTGCCCTCTGGGGCCAACGTCCTGACTTTC.

The gene calls are TRBV30 and TRBJ1-4; 7 bases are a match to TRBD1. The CDR3 length is 14 residues. Germline assignment: CDR1 GTSNPN and CDR2 SVGIG (reference sequence). The J segment lost 6 bases and the V segment lost 2 bases, leaving 6 bases of the junction unmatched. As DNA, the CDR3 is TGTGCCTGGAGTACGGGCAGGGGGGATGAAAAACTGTTTTTT. This gives the protein CAWSTGRGDEKLFF.